The clone carrying this TCR beta chain was seen a handful of times. Antigen specificity is unknown. The sample belongs to a study of CD8+ T cells in alopecia areata. Study-level background: In an open-label trial, patients got 5 to 10 mg tofacitinib twice daily.

TCR sequencing used cDNA made by reverse transcription of extracted RNA. Assay: immunoSEQ multiplex PCR; the TCRdb copy retains only in-frame clones and omits some. The sample shows 250,000 or so clones, under 70% of them seen only once. Researchers gathered lesional scalp punch biopsies and peripheral blood from patients with alopecia areata. Cell sorting on a FACSAria was used to separate CD4+ and CD8+ T cells from the PBMCs. Study-wide results and caveats: Among patients, TCR sharing was less clear than in mice, a difference possibly due in part to HLA diversity in the patient population.

V was pared by 2 bases and J by 7 bases, with 5 bases of the junction left unmatched. The CDR3 sequence is 13 residues long. Germline V gives CDR1 SGHTA, CDR2 FQGTGA. The sample was CD4+ T cells sorted from blood, taken at week 0. The receptor comes from a human donor with alopecia areata. This chain connects TRBV7-3 to TRBJ2-7, with 7 positions matching TRBD1. The CDR3 bases are TGTGCCAGCAGCTTAGACAGGGACGTTGAGCAGTACTTC. Translation gives CASSLDRDVEQYF.